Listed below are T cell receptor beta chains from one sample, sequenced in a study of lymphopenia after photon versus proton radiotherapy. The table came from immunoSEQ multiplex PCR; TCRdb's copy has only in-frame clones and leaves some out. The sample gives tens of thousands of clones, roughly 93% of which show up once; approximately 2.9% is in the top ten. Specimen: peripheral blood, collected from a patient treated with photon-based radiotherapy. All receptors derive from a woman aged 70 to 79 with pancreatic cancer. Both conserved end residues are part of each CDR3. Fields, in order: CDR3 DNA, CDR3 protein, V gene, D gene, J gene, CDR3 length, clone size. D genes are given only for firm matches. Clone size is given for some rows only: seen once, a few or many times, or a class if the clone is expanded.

DNA: TGTGCCAGCTCACCACCGATGAGTGGAGGGAAGGAAGCCTCTGGAAACACCATATATTTT
CDR3: CASSPPMSGGKEASGNTIYF
V: TRBV18
D: -
J: TRBJ1-3
length: 20
size: -

DNA: TGCAGCGTTTCGGACTCCACGCATACGCAGTATTTT
CDR3: CSVSDSTHTQYF
V: TRBV29-1
D: -
J: TRBJ2-3
length: 12
size: -

DNA: TGTGCCAGCTCACCGCCCCAGCTCTTCACCTCTGGGGCCAACGTCCTGACTTTC
CDR3: CASSPPQLFTSGANVLTF
V: TRBV18
D: -
J: TRBJ2-6
length: 18
size: once

DNA: TGTGCCAGCAGCCTAACCCCGGGAGCTCACAATGAGCAGTTCTTC
CDR3: CASSLTPGAHNEQFF
V: TRBV11-2
D: -
J: TRBJ2-1
length: 15
size: -

DNA: TGCGCCAGCAGTAAAGCCGAGACCCAGTACTTC
CDR3: CASSKAETQYF
V: TRBV5-1
D: -
J: TRBJ2-5
length: 11
size: -

DNA: TGTGCCAGCAGCCAGGGACTCCACACAGATACGCAGTATTTT
CDR3: CASSQGLHTDTQYF
V: TRBV9
D: -
J: TRBJ2-3
length: 14
size: -

DNA: TGTGCCAGCCAACCCTGGGCAGGGGGCTTAGATGGCTACACCTTC
CDR3: CASQPWAGGLDGYTF
V: TRBV6-5
D: TRBD1
J: TRBJ1-2
length: 15
size: -

DNA: TGTGCCAGCAGGAGGACTAGCTCTAACACCGGGGAGCTGTTTTTT
CDR3: CASRRTSSNTGELFF
V: TRBV6-6
D: TRBD2
J: TRBJ2-2
length: 15
size: -

DNA: TGCGCCAGCAGCTTGTGGGGACTAGCGGGAGGCGCCTACGAGCAGTACTTC
CDR3: CASSLWGLAGGAYEQYF
V: TRBV5-1
D: TRBD2
J: TRBJ2-7
length: 17
size: -

DNA: TGTGCCAGCTCAGACAGTAGCTCCTATAATTCACCCCTCCACTTT
CDR3: CASSDSSSYNSPLHF
V: TRBV18
D: -
J: TRBJ1-6
length: 15
size: -

DNA: TGTGCCAGCACCCCTCGGGAGGGAAGGGATGAGCAGTACTTC
CDR3: CASTPREGRDEQYF
V: TRBV2
D: TRBD2
J: TRBJ2-7
length: 14
size: -

DNA: TGTGCCAGTAGTACGGGACAGAGCACAGATACGCAGTATTTT
CDR3: CASSTGQSTDTQYF
V: TRBV19
D: TRBD1
J: TRBJ2-3
length: 14
size: -

DNA: TGTGCCAGCAGCTCGGGAGGGCGGGAGACCCAGTACTTC
CDR3: CASSSGGRETQYF
V: TRBV7-2
D: TRBD2
J: TRBJ2-5
length: 13
size: -

DNA: TGCGCCAGCAGGTCGGGACTAGCGGACTACAATGAGCAGTTCTTC
CDR3: CASRSGLADYNEQFF
V: TRBV4-3
D: TRBD2
J: TRBJ2-1
length: 15
size: -

DNA: TGTGCCAGCTCACCATCAGGGAGGGAAGCTTTCTTT
CDR3: CASSPSGREAFF
V: TRBV18
D: -
J: TRBJ1-1
length: 12
size: -

DNA: TGTGCCAGCAGTAAAGACAGGGGGCCTGGAAACACCATATATTTT
CDR3: CASSKDRGPGNTIYF
V: TRBV6-1
D: TRBD1
J: TRBJ1-3
length: 15
size: -

DNA: TGCGCCAGCAGCTCGCTCGGTAGGCGGGAGGGGAGGAACGAGCAGTACTTC
CDR3: CASSSLGRREGRNEQYF
V: TRBV5-1
D: TRBD2
J: TRBJ2-7
length: 17
size: -

DNA: TGTGCCAGCAGCTCCCTTGACAGGGGATTATCCTACGAGCAGTACTTC
CDR3: CASSSLDRGLSYEQYF
V: TRBV7-9
D: TRBD1
J: TRBJ2-7
length: 16
size: -

DNA: TGCAGCGTTGTGAAGGGGATAGATACGCAGTATTTT
CDR3: CSVVKGIDTQYF
V: TRBV29-1
D: -
J: TRBJ2-3
length: 12
size: -

DNA: TGTGCCAGCAGCTACTCTGGAAACACCATATATTTT
CDR3: CASSYSGNTIYF
V: TRBV11-2
D: -
J: TRBJ1-3
length: 12
size: -

DNA: TGTGCCAGCAGCCGCCGGGGCAGGGTGGTCAATGAGCAGTTCTTC
CDR3: CASSRRGRVVNEQFF
V: TRBV7-2
D: -
J: TRBJ2-1
length: 15
size: -

DNA: TGCGCCAGCAGCCAAGATCTGAAAGAAAACATTCAGTACTTC
CDR3: CASSQDLKENIQYF
V: TRBV4-3
D: -
J: TRBJ2-4
length: 14
size: -

DNA: TGCAGCGCAAAACTCAGGGGGCCCTATGGCTACACCTTC
CDR3: CSAKLRGPYGYTF
V: TRBV29-1
D: TRBD1
J: TRBJ1-2
length: 13
size: few

DNA: TGTGCCAGCAGCGCGGCTAGTACCGGGGAGCTGTTTTTT
CDR3: CASSAASTGELFF
V: TRBV9
D: -
J: TRBJ2-2
length: 13
size: once

DNA: TGTGCCAGCAGTCTCGAGACACCTGCGATTTATGGCTACACCTTC
CDR3: CASSLETPAIYGYTF
V: TRBV6-5
D: -
J: TRBJ1-2
length: 15
size: -

DNA: TGTGCCAGCAGCTCTGGACTAGCGGGAGGAACAGATACGCAGTATTTT
CDR3: CASSSGLAGGTDTQYF
V: TRBV5-4
D: TRBD2
J: TRBJ2-3
length: 16
size: -

DNA: TGTGCCAGCTCACCCGGGGAAGCAACTAATGAAAAACTGTTTTTT
CDR3: CASSPGEATNEKLFF
V: TRBV18
D: -
J: TRBJ1-4
length: 15
size: -

DNA: TGCAGTGCCCCGGAAGAGGGAGGCTACACCTTC
CDR3: CSAPEEGGYTF
V: TRBV20-1
D: -
J: TRBJ1-2
length: 11
size: few

DNA: TGTGCCAGCAGCTTAATGGGGGCCGTGAGCACTGAAGCTTTCTTT
CDR3: CASSLMGAVSTEAFF
V: TRBV7-3
D: -
J: TRBJ1-1
length: 15
size: once

DNA: TGTGCCAGCAGGTCCGGACGGACTAACTATGGCTACACCTTC
CDR3: CASRSGRTNYGYTF
V: TRBV5-8
D: -
J: TRBJ1-2
length: 14
size: -

DNA: TGTGCCAGCAGCGCCGGGACAGCAAGCTATGGCTACACCTTC
CDR3: CASSAGTASYGYTF
V: TRBV11-2
D: TRBD1
J: TRBJ1-2
length: 14
size: -

DNA: TGTGCCAGCAGTATAGTAGACAGAGTTAATGAAAAACTGTTTTTT
CDR3: CASSIVDRVNEKLFF
V: TRBV28
D: -
J: TRBJ1-4
length: 15
size: -

DNA: TGTGCCAGCAGCCCCCTAGCGGGCAGCGGCACAGATACGCAGTATTTT
CDR3: CASSPLAGSGTDTQYF
V: TRBV7-9
D: TRBD2
J: TRBJ2-3
length: 16
size: -

DNA: TGTGCCAGCTCAAGGACTAGCGGGGTCACAGATACGCAGTATTTT
CDR3: CASSRTSGVTDTQYF
V: TRBV18
D: TRBD2
J: TRBJ2-3
length: 15
size: once

DNA: TGTGCCAGCAGCTTAGATATCGGACGAGGAAACACCATATATTTT
CDR3: CASSLDIGRGNTIYF
V: TRBV11-2
D: -
J: TRBJ1-3
length: 15
size: -

DNA: TGTGCCAGCAGCCTCCCCGGGACTAGCGGGCCCACCGGGGAGCTGTTTTTT
CDR3: CASSLPGTSGPTGELFF
V: TRBV7-6
D: TRBD2
J: TRBJ2-2
length: 17
size: -

DNA: TGTGCCAGCAACGTCGGACAGGGGGCTACCTACGAGCAGTACTTC
CDR3: CASNVGQGATYEQYF
V: TRBV6-1
D: TRBD1
J: TRBJ2-7
length: 15
size: -

DNA: TGTGCCACCAGCAGAGGCTCGAGGGTATTAGGCACCGGGGAGCTGTTTTTT
CDR3: CATSRGSRVLGTGELFF
V: TRBV15
D: -
J: TRBJ2-2
length: 17
size: -

DNA: TGTGCCAGCTCACCACCGCTGAGACAAGAGACCCAGTACTTC
CDR3: CASSPPLRQETQYF
V: TRBV18
D: -
J: TRBJ2-5
length: 14
size: -

DNA: TGTGCCAGTAGCGGACTAGCCGACAATGAGCAGTTCTTC
CDR3: CASSGLADNEQFF
V: TRBV19
D: TRBD2
J: TRBJ2-1
length: 13
size: -

DNA: TGTGCCAGCAGCTTAGATCCGGACAGGCTCGAAAATTTCCTATGGGGCTACACCTTC
CDR3: CASSLDPDRLENFLWGYTF
V: TRBV7-6
D: TRBD1
J: TRBJ1-2
length: 19
size: once

DNA: TGCGCCAGCAGCCTGTCATTCCCACAGGGGTACGAGCAGTACTTC
CDR3: CASSLSFPQGYEQYF
V: TRBV5-1
D: TRBD1
J: TRBJ2-7
length: 15
size: -

DNA: TGCAGCGTGGCGGTGGGGAAGGACACTGAAGCTTTCTTT
CDR3: CSVAVGKDTEAFF
V: TRBV29-1
D: -
J: TRBJ1-1
length: 13
size: -

DNA: TGTGCCAGCAGTGTTATCGGGACTAGCGGGGTCAATGAGCAGTTCTTC
CDR3: CASSVIGTSGVNEQFF
V: TRBV27
D: TRBD2
J: TRBJ2-1
length: 16
size: -

DNA: TGTGCCAGCAGGTTAGGGACAGGGAATTACAATGAGCAGTTCTTC
CDR3: CASRLGTGNYNEQFF
V: TRBV5-4
D: TRBD1
J: TRBJ2-1
length: 15
size: -

DNA: TGTGCCAGTAGTATTTTTGGGGAGGTTTACACTGAAGCTTTCTTT
CDR3: CASSIFGEVYTEAFF
V: TRBV19
D: -
J: TRBJ1-1
length: 15
size: -

DNA: TGTGCCAGCAGCTCGCGTCGGGCGGGGGCGCTTCAGGCAGATACGCAGTATTTT
CDR3: CASSSRRAGALQADTQYF
V: TRBV7-6
D: -
J: TRBJ2-3
length: 18
size: -

DNA: TGTGCCAGCAGCGCCGGGACATACGATGAAAAACTGTTTTTT
CDR3: CASSAGTYDEKLFF
V: TRBV9
D: -
J: TRBJ1-4
length: 14
size: -